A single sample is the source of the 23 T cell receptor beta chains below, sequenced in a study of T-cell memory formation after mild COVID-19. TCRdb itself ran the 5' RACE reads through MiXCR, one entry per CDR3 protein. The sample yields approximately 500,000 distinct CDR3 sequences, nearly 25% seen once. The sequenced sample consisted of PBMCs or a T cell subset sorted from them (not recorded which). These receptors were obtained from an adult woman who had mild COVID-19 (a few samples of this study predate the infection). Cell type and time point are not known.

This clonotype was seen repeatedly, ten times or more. CDR3 sequence reads: CASTETRRTDTQYF. The CDR3 coding sequence is TGTGCCAGCACCGAGACTAGACGCACAGATACGCAGTATTTT. The rearrangement uses TRBV6-5 and TRBJ2-3, with D possibly being TRBD2 (6 bases). The length of the CDR3 is 14 residues. Trimming cost V 7 bases and J 1 base, with 12 bases left between them. Germline V lookup: CDR1 MNHEY, CDR2 SVGAGI.

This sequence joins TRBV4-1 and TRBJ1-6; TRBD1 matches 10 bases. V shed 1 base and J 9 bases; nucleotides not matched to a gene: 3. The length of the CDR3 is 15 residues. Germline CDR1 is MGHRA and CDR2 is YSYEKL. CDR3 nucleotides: TGCGCCAGCAGCCAAGGACAGGGGGCTTTTTCACCCCTCCACTTT. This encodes CASSQGQGAFSPLHF.

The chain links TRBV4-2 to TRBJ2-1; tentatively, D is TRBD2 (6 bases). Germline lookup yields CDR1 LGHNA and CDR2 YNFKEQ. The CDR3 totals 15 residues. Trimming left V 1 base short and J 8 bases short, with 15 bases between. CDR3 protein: CASSQVGASEDEQFF. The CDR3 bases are TGTGCCAGCAGCCAAGTGGGCGCTAGCGAGGATGAGCAGTTCTTC.

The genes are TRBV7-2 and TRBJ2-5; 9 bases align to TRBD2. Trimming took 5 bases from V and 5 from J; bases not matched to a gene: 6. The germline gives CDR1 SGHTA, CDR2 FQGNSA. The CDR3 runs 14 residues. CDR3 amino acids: CASSTGTSWETQYF. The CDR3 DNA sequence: TGTGCCAGCAGCACCGGGACTAGCTGGGAGACCCAGTACTTC. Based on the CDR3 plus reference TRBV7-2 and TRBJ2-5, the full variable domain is GAGVSQSPSNKVTEKGKDVELRCDPISGHTALYWYRQSLGQGLEFLIYFQGNSAPDKSGLPSDRFSAERTGGSVSTLTIQRTQQEDSAVYLCASSTGTSWETQYFGPGTRLLVL.

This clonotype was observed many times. CDR3 DNA: TGTGCCAGCACAGGGGTATACGAGCAGTACTTC. Its protein is CASTGVYEQYF. V and J are TRBV25-1 and TRBJ2-7; D might be TRBD1 (6 bases). This CDR3 has 11 amino acids. The V end was cut by 7 bases, the J end by 4 bases, with 8 bases between. Germline V lookup: CDR1 MGHDK, CDR2 SYGVNS.

CDR3 sequence reads: CASSQERDYEQYF. In DNA form, the CDR3 reads TGCGCCAGCAGTCAAGAGCGGGATTACGAGCAGTACTTC. The chain uses TRBV5-1 and TRBJ2-7; TRBD2 matches at 7 bases. Per the germline V gene, CDR1 is SGHRS and CDR2 is YFSETQ. Trimming cost V 5 bases and J 4 bases; bases outside gene matches: 6. The CDR3 has 13 amino acids.

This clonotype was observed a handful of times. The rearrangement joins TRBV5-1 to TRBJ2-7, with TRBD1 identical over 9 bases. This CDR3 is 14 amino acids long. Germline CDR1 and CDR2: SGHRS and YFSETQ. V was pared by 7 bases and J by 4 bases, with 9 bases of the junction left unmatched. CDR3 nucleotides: TGCGCCAGCGGGTGGGGGACAGGGAGGTACGAGCAGTACTTC. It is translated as CASGWGTGRYEQYF.

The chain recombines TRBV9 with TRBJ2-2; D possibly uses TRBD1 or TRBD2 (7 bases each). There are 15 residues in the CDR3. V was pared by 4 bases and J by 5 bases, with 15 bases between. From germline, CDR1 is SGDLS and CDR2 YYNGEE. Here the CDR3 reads CASSSPRGGTGELFF. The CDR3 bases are TGTGCCAGCAGCTCGCCCAGGGGGGGGACCGGGGAGCTGTTTTTT.

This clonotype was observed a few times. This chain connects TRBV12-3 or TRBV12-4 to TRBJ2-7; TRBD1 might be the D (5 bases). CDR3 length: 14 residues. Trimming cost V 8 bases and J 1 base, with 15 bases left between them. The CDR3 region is CASSDSYSSYEQYF. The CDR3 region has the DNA TGTGCCAGCTCTGACAGTTACTCTTCCTACGAGCAGTACTTC.

CDR3 nucleotide sequence: TGTGCCAGCAGTAAACCTCCGGGACAGCTTAATGAAAAACTGTTTTTT. Amino acids: CASSKPPGQLNEKLFF. The chain couples TRBV2 to TRBJ1-4; 7 nucleotides align to TRBD1. CDR3 length: 16 amino acids. Germline trimming cut 5 bases from V and 4 bases from J; bases unmatched to any gene: 10. Germline assignment: CDR1 SNHLY and CDR2 FYNNEI.

In nucleotides, the CDR3 is TGTGCCAGCAGCTTTCCACAGGGGGCTCTCTATGGCTACACCTTC. This gives the protein CASSFPQGALYGYTF. The chain couples TRBV7-2 to TRBJ1-2, with TRBD1 matching 9 bases. With 3 bases clipped from V and 4 bases from J, the junction kept 6 bases outside the gene matches. The CDR3 totals 15 residues. Germline CDR1 SGHTA, CDR2 FQGNSA.

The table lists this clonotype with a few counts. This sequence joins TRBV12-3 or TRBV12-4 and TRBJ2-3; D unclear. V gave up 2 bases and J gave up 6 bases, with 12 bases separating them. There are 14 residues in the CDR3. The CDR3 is CASSLSLLMDTQYF. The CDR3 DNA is TGTGCCAGCAGTTTATCCCTTCTAATGGATACGCAGTATTTT.

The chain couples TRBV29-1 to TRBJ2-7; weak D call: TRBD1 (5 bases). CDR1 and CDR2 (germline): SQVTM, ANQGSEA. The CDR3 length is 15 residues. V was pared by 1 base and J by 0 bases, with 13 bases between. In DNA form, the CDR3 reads TGCAGCGTTGAAGGGGTGGACACGAGCTCCTACGAGCAGTACTTC. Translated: CSVEGVDTSSYEQYF.

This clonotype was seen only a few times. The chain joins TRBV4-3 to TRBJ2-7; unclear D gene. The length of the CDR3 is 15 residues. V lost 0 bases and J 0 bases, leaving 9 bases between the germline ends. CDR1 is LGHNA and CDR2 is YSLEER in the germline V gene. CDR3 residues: CASSQDWRSSYEQYF. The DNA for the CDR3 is TGCGCCAGCAGCCAAGATTGGCGGAGCTCCTACGAGCAGTACTTC.

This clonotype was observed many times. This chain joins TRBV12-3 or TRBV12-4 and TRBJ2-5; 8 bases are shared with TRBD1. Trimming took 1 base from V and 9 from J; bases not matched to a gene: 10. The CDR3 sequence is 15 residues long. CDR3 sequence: CASSLVSGQGTAQYF. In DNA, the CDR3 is TGTGCCAGCAGTTTAGTTTCAGGACAGGGAACGGCCCAGTACTTC.

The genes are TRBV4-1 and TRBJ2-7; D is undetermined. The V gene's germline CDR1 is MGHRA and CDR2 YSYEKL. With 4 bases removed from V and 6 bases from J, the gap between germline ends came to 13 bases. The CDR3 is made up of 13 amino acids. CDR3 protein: CASSPQSSSEQYF. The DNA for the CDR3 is TGCGCCAGCAGCCCGCAGTCGTCTAGCGAGCAGTACTTC.

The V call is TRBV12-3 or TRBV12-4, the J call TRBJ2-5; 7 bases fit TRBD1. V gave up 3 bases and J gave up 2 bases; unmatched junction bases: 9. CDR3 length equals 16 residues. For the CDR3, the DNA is TGTGCCAGCAGTTTGTGGTCGGGACAGCAGCAAGAGACCCAGTACTTC. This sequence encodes CASSLWSGQQQETQYF.

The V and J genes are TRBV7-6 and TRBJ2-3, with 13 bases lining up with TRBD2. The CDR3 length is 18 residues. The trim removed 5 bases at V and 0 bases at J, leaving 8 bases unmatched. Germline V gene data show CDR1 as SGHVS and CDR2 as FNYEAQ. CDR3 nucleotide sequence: TGTGCCAGCAGCCCGGGACTAGCGGGACCAGCTAGCACAGATACGCAGTATTTT. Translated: CASSPGLAGPASTDTQYF.

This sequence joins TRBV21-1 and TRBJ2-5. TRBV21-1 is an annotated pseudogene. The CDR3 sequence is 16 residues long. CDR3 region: CASSKVRDQFQETQYF. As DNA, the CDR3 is TGTGCCAGCAGCAAAGTACGCGACCAATTCCAAGAGACCCAGTACTTC.

CDR3 coding DNA: TGTGCCAGCAGCTTAGCGTACAAGCGGGGGATGAACACCGGGGAGCTGTTTTTT. Its protein is CASSLAYKRGMNTGELFF. The chain links TRBV7-7 to TRBJ2-2, with TRBD2 identical over 8 bases. The CDR3 runs 18 residues. The germline CDR1 and CDR2 sequences are SSHAT and FNYEAQ (reference sequence). Trimming at V came to 0 bases and at J to 1 base, leaving 7 bases not matched to a gene.

CDR3 nucleotide sequence: TGTGCCACCAGTGACACGGACCCAAGGGGACAGTTCTTC. Translated: CATSDTDPRGQFF. The chain has TRBV24-1 and TRBJ2-1; D may be TRBD1 (5 bases). Germline lookup yields CDR1 KGHDR and CDR2 SFDVKD. V lost 4 bases and J 13 bases, leaving 16 bases between the germline ends. This CDR3 is 13 amino acids long.

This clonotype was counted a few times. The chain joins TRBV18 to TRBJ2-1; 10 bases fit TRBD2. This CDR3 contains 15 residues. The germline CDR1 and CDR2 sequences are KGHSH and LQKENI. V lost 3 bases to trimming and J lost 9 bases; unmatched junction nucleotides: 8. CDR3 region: CASSPGLAREAEQFF. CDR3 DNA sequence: TGTGCCAGCTCACCGGGACTAGCGAGGGAGGCTGAGCAGTTCTTC.

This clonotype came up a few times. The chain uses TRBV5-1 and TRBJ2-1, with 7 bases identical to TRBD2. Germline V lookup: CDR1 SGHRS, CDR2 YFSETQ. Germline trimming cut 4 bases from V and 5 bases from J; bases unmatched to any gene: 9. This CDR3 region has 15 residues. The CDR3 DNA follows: TGCGCCAGCAGCGCCGGTTGGGGAGGGGACAATGAGCAGTTCTTC. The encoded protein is CASSAGWGGDNEQFF.